Presented here are 20 T cell receptor beta chains from one specimen sequenced in a study of T cell clonality in common variable immunodeficiency. Produced via immunoSEQ multiplex PCR; TCRdb's table is partial and in-frame only. The sample contains under 25,000 clones, none of them singletons. These TCRs' antigens remain unknown. Broader study findings: Reportedly, TCR beta sequences from common variable immunodeficiency showed fewer deletions and N-nucleotide insertions.

Material: peripheral blood mononuclear cells. All receptors come from a human donor with common variable immunodeficiency.

With regard to this clone: The read gets to within 3 residues of the CDR3 end, and the germline J gene fills in the rest. The chain joins TRBV2 to TRBJ1-2; 7 nucleotides align to TRBD1. The V gene's germline CDR1 is SNHLY and CDR2 FYNNEI. V dropped 6 bases and J dropped 4; count of bases not matched to a gene: 5. This CDR3 comprises 13 residues. The CDR3 is CASRSTGLYGYTF. The CDR3 DNA, read in part, is TGTGCCAGCAGATCGACAGGGCTCTATGGC.

This clone appeared a few times. CDR3 bases read: TGTGCCAGCAGTTACACAGGAAACAATGAAAAA. As protein: CASSYTGNNEK. The CDR3 in its entirety is CASSYTGNNEKLFF. The chain combines TRBV6-2 or TRBV6-3 with TRBJ1-4; the D gene is possibly TRBD1 (5 bases). Sequencing ends 3 residues short of the CDR3 end; the germline J gene provides the rest. The V and J ends lost 2 bases and 5 bases respectively, with 9 bases between them. This CDR3 region has 14 residues. Germline V gene data show CDR1 as MNHEY and CDR2 as SVGEGT.

This clone was detected a few times. The read ends 3 residues shy of where the CDR3 ends; the end is completed using the germline J gene. The chain carries TRBV18 and TRBJ1-2; 7 positions match TRBD1. V was pared by 2 bases and J by 4 bases, with 1 base of the junction left unmatched. The germline V gene encodes CDR1 KGHSH and CDR2 LQKENI. The CDR3 has 13 residues. CDR3 protein: CASSPTGAYGYTF. The DNA read from the CDR3 is TGTGCCAGCTCACCAACAGGGGCCTATGGC.

This clone was counted at least ten times. The read stops 3 residues short of the end of the CDR3; the missing end is completed from the germline J gene. The chain combines TRBV18 with TRBJ1-5; no reliable D call. Germline lookup yields CDR1 KGHSH and CDR2 LQKENI. The length of the CDR3 is 13 residues. V lost 3 bases to trimming and J lost 4 bases, with 7 bases between them. This CDR3 is CASSPQANQPQHF. The part of the CDR3 DNA that was read is TGTGCCAGCTCACCTCAAGCAAATCAGCCC.

The table lists this clone with a few counts. Coverage ceases 3 residues before the CDR3 finishes, and the germline J gene fills in the end. This chain joins TRBV19 and TRBJ2-7; D remains ambiguous. V was cut by 6 bases and J by 6 bases, with 12 bases left in between. The CDR3 contains 12 residues. CDR1 and CDR2 from the germline V gene are LNHDA and SQIVND (reference sequence). CDR3 loop: CASSSQYSEQYF. CDR3 bases read: TGTGCCAGTAGCTCACAGTATTCCGAG.

This clone has more than one count but fewer than ten. The sequenced fragment ends 3 residues before the CDR3 boundary, so the rest is inferred from the germline J gene. The chain couples TRBV7-6 to TRBJ2-5, with D perhaps matching TRBD1 (5 bases). V was pared by 5 bases and J by 3 bases, with 16 bases between. CDR3 length equals 15 residues. Germline V CDR1 and CDR2: SGHVS, FNYEAQ. CDR3 bases read: TGTGCCAGCAGCCTTGTCGGACACCCAAAAGAGACC. Protein product: CASSLVGHPKET. The complete CDR3 sequence is CASSLVGHPKETQYF.

The sample holds a few counts of this clone. The read is 3 residues too short to cover the CDR3 end, so that end is filled in from the germline J gene. This chain connects TRBV7-3 to TRBJ1-1, with no clear D. The V end lost 0 bases, the J end lost 1 base, and 6 bases lay between the germline ends. The CDR3 has 14 amino acids. Germline CDR1 SGHTA, CDR2 FQGTGA. The CDR3 reads CASSLTPTNTEAFF. The sequenced part of the CDR3 DNA is TGTGCCAGCAGCTTAACTCCTACGAACACTGAA.

Comment on this clone: The read stops 3 residues short of the end of the CDR3; the missing end is completed from the germline J gene. V gene TRBV30 combines with J gene TRBJ2-2, with 10 bases identical to TRBD2. V shed 0 bases, J shed 0 bases, and the junction held 16 bases outside the gene matches. From germline, CDR1 is GTSNPN and CDR2 SVGIG (reference sequence). This CDR3 contains 21 residues. The sequenced CDR3 bases are TGTGCCTGGAGTGTAGAGGGGGCGTCTAGCGGGAGTTATGCGAACACCGGGGAG. It yields the protein CAWSVEGASSGSYANTGE. The entire CDR3 is CAWSVEGASSGSYANTGELFF.

As regards this clone: The missing CDR3 end, 3 residues past where the read stops, is filled in from the germline J gene. The chain links TRBV5-5 to TRBJ2-7; D is unclear. The CDR3 loop spans 13 amino acids. CDR1 is SGHKS and CDR2 is YYEKEE in the germline V gene (reference sequence). Trimming removed 0 bases at V and 3 bases at J, with 7 bases between. The CDR3: CASSLGQYYEQYF. The covered CDR3 bases are TGTGCCAGCAGCTTGGGGCAGTACTACGAG. The full variable domain, its missing parts supplied by reference TRBV5-5 and TRBJ2-7, is DAGVTQSPTHLIKTRGQQVTLRCSPISGHKSVSWYQQVLGQGPQFIFQYYEKEERGRGNFPDRFSARQFPNYSSELNVNALLLGDSALYLCASSLGQYYEQYFGPGTRLTVT.

This clone was seen at least ten times. CDR3 region: CASGQDGYEQYF. The sequenced part of the CDR3 DNA is TGTGCCAGTGGACAGGATGGATACGAG. The chain is built from TRBV2 and TRBJ2-7, with 7 bases matching TRBD1. The CDR3 goes on 3 residues after the read ends, and that part is filled in from the germline J gene. The CDR3 contains 12 residues. The junction had 6 bases not matched to a gene; V was cut back by 9 bases and J by 4 bases. The V gene's germline CDR1 is SNHLY and CDR2 FYNNEI. The variable domain in full, with the rest retrieved from reference TRBV2 and TRBJ2-7, is EPEVTQTPSHQVTQMGQEVILRCVPISNHLYFYWYRQILGQKVEFLVSFYNNEISEKSEIFDDQFSVERPDGSNFTLKIRSTKLEDSAMYFCASGQDGYEQYFGPGTRLTVT.

This clone was seen repeatedly, ten times or more. From the germline J gene comes the end of the CDR3, since the read stops 3 residues before it. V usage is TRBV10-3 and J usage is TRBJ1-1, with 7 positions matching TRBD1. Germline V gene data show CDR1 as ENHRY and CDR2 as SYGVKD. The CDR3 consists of 14 residues. Trimming at V came to 5 bases and at J to 2 bases, leaving 5 bases not matched to a gene. CDR3 sequence reads: CAISTGTDNTEAFF. The sequenced CDR3 bases are TGTGCCATCAGTACCGGGACAGACAACACTGAA.

This clone was seen a handful of times. With the read ending 3 residues before the CDR3 end, the germline J gene is used to fill in that end. This chain uses TRBV7-9 with TRBJ1-6, with a weak D call TRBD1 (5 bases). The length of the CDR3 is 15 residues. In germline, CDR1 is SEHNR, CDR2 FQNEAQ (reference sequence). Trimming removed 5 bases from V and 7 bases from J, with 15 bases in between. The CDR3 DNA, read in part, is TGTGCCAGCAGCCTTGTCGGGGGTTGGAATTCACCC. It codes for CASSLVGGWNSP. The full CDR3 reads CASSLVGGWNSPLHF.

This clone has more than one count but fewer than ten. Sequencing ends 3 residues short of the CDR3 end; the germline J gene provides the rest. The V gene is TRBV7-8, the J gene TRBJ1-1, with D tentatively TRBD1 (5 bases). Trimming stripped 6 bases from V and 5 bases from J, with 22 bases between. Per the germline V gene, CDR1 is SGHVS and CDR2 is FQNEAQ. CDR3 size: 16 residues. The sequenced CDR3 bases are TGTGCCAGCAGTTTTCTATTAGGGGTCGTAAAGACTGAA. Translated, it gives CASSFLLGVVKTE. The whole CDR3 sequence reads CASSFLLGVVKTEAFF.

Concerning this clone itself: Read coverage stops 3 residues before the CDR3 terminus; the germline J gene supplies the remainder. The genes are TRBV11-3 and TRBJ2-7; weak D call: TRBD2 (5 bases). The germline CDR1 and CDR2 sequences are SGHNT and YENEEA. The CDR3 spans 13 residues. The V gene lost 4 bases and the J gene lost 4 bases, with 11 bases spanning the gap. Partial CDR3 DNA: TGTGCCAGCAGCTCCCCTAGCTCGTACGAG. Its protein product is CASSSPSSYE. The CDR3, in full, reads CASSSPSSYEQYF.

Ten or more counts support this clone. The read ends 3 residues before the CDR3 terminus; that terminus is restored from the germline J gene. The rearrangement links TRBV5-4 to TRBJ1-2; D not certain. This CDR3 has 14 residues. With 5 bases removed from V and 4 bases from J, the gap between germline ends came to 15 bases. Looked up from germline, CDR1 is SGHNT and CDR2 is YYREEE (reference sequence). The CDR3 here is CASRDGRVIYGYTF. The sequenced CDR3 bases are TGTGCCAGCAGGGATGGAAGGGTAATCTATGGC.

Many counts were recorded for this clone. The read gets to within 3 residues of the CDR3 end, and the germline J gene fills in the rest. The chain couples TRBV30 to TRBJ2-1, with 9 bases identical to TRBD2. J was trimmed by 0 bases and V by 8 bases; bases with no gene match: 11. The CDR3 is made up of 16 amino acids. The germline V gene has CDR1 GTSNPN and CDR2 SVGIG (reference sequence). CDR3 loop: CATYPDSGSSYNEQFF. The covered CDR3 bases are TGTGCCACATATCCTGATAGCGGGAGCTCCTACAATGAG.

Comments on this clone: The read gets to within 3 residues of the CDR3 end, and the germline J gene fills in the rest. This chain links TRBV2 with TRBJ2-1; tentatively, D is TRBD1 (5 bases). Trimming removed 8 bases from V and 1 base from J, with 9 bases in between. The CDR3 length is 13 residues. Germline CDR1 is SNHLY and CDR2 is FYNNEI. CDR3 region: CASQDKSYNEQFF. Incomplete CDR3 DNA: TGTGCCAGCCAGGACAAGTCCTACAATGAG.

The table lists this clone with many counts. The CDR3 goes on 3 residues after the read ends, and that part is filled in from the germline J gene. The rearrangement uses TRBV14 and TRBJ2-3, with a tentative D call TRBD2 (5 bases). The CDR3 is made up of 12 amino acids. The germline gives CDR1 SGHDN, CDR2 FVKESK. The CDR3 here is CASSPSRRTQYF. CDR3 DNA, as far as it was read: TGTGCCAGCAGCCCCTCTAGGAGGACG.

Worth noting for this clone: Sequencing ends 3 residues short of the CDR3 end; the germline J gene provides the rest. The chain employs TRBV19 and TRBJ2-5; maybe TRBD1 (6 bases). The CDR3 length is 13 residues. The germline V gene encodes CDR1 LNHDA and CDR2 SQIVND (reference sequence). The CDR3 bases that were read are TGTGCCAGTAGCAGGGACAACCTGGTCACC. Translating it yields CASSRDNLVT. The CDR3 in its entirety is CASSRDNLVTQYF. The entire variable domain, with the rest obtained from reference TRBV19 and TRBJ2-5, is as follows: DGGITQSPKYLFRKEGQNVTLSCEQNLNHDAMYWYRQDPGQGLRLIYYSQIVNDFQKGDIAEGYSVSREKKESFPLTVTSAQKNPTAFYLCASSRDNLVTQYFGPGTRLLVL.

A word on this clone: The read ends 3 residues before the CDR3 terminus; that terminus is restored from the germline J gene. The rearrangement joins TRBV5-6 to TRBJ2-7; the D is unclear. CDR1 is SGHDT, CDR2 YYEEEE, per germline. The CDR3 covers 14 residues. The ends were cut back, 0 bases at V and 2 bases at J, with 9 bases in the middle. The CDR3 spells CASSLVAAPYEQYF. CDR3 bases read: TGTGCCAGCAGCTTGGTTGCGGCACCCTACGAG.